This TCR beta chain was sequenced during a study of cytomegalovirus exposure and HLA in healthy donors. The overall study: Of all 400 or so donors who were genotyped, around 82% belonged to the Caucasian-associated ancestry cluster. Study results and limitations: A later analysis by the authors found several of the most significant clusters apparently linked to common viral pathogens. Being productive about 90% or about 30% of the time was typical of most TCR beta V segments in an earlier analysis.

The CDR3 length is 12 residues. Trimming took off 2 bases at V and 2 bases at J, with 4 bases between the two ends. The germline V gene has CDR1 GTSNPN and CDR2 SVGIG (reference sequence). Regarding this clone: No antigen is known for it.

The PCR had 60 Vbeta and 13 Jbeta primers. In the study's own analysis: A later analysis tallied tens of millions of unique TCR beta chains, about 11 million of them shared. Some clones are missing from TCRdb's copy, which holds only in-frame ones; the method was immunoSEQ multiplex PCR. Clonal size and the V and J genes are those of that table, whereas D and trimming came from the DNA. The listing contains roughly 100,000 clones. The source is a man aged 35-49 years in good health and CMV-seronegative. The chain carries TRBV30 and TRBJ1-3; no clear D gene. Sequencing was performed on PBMCs. The CDR3 loop reads CAWSPTGNTIYF. CDR3 in DNA: TGTGCCTGGAGTCCCACTGGAAACACCATATATTTT.